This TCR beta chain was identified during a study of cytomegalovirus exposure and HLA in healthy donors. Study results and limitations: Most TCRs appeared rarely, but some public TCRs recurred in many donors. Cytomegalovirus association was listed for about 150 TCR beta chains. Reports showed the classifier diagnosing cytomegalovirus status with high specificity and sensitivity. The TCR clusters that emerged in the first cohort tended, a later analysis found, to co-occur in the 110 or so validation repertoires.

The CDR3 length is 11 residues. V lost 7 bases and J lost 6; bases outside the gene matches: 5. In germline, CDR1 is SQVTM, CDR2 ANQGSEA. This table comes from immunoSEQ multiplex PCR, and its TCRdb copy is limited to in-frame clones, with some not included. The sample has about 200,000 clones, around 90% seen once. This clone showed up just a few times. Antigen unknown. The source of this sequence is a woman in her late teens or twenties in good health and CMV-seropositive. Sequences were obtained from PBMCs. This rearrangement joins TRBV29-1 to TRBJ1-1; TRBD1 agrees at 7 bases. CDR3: CSAGTDPEAFF. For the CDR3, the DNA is TGCAGCGCCGGGACAGACCCTGAAGCTTTCTTT. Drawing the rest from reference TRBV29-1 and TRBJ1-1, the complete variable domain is SAVISQKPSRDICQRGTSLTIQCQVDSQVTMMFWYRQQPGQSLTLIATANQGSEATYESGFVIDKFPISRPNLTFSTLTVSNMSPEDSSIYLCSAGTDPEAFFGQGTRLTVV.